The source of this TCR beta chain is a study of CD8 T cells in Susac syndrome. RNA totalling about 0.45 to 1 ug underwent reverse transcription with random hexamers. TCRdb reprocessed the immunoSEQ multiplex PCR reads via MiXCR and lists one record per CDR3 protein. The sample includes approximately 150,000 distinct CDR3 sequences, roughly 76% of them seen just once. The CDR3 consists of 13 residues. Trimming took 4 bases from V and 8 from J; bases not matched to a gene: 4. Germline CDR1 SGHRS, CDR2 YFSETQ. The clonotype originates from a human donor with multiple sclerosis. The chain has TRBV5-1 and TRBJ1-4; 8 positions match TRBD1. The sample was CD8+ T cells from PBMCs. The CDR3, as DNA: TGCGCCAGCAGCCTAGGGACAGGAGAAAAACTGTTTTTT. It yields the protein CASSLGTGEKLFF. Complete variable domain (other parts from reference TRBV5-1 and TRBJ1-4): KAGVTQTPRYLIKTRGQQVTLSCSPISGHRSVSWYQQTPGQGLQFLFEYFSETQRNKGNFPGRFSGRQFSNSRSEMNVSTLELGDSALYLCASSLGTGEKLFFGSGTQLSVL.